The clone carrying this T cell receptor beta chain was detected only a few times. The antigen is not known. The cDNA came from 5'RACE, which used 10-nucleotide random UMIs. One entry per CDR3 protein, called by TCRdb with MiXCR from the 5' RACE reads. The sample records 40,000 to 55,000 distinct CDR3 sequences, approximately 6.2% being singletons. The source of the sample is a study of neurological immune-mediated disorders. Losses at the gene ends were 5 bases for V and 2 bases for J; bases not matched to a gene: 10. The CDR3 spans 17 residues. From germline, CDR1 is SGHVS and CDR2 FNYEAQ. Libraries from sorted cells used approximately 940,000 T cells (CD4+ or CD8+). Study findings and constraints: The greatest TCR clonal expansion occurred in HTLV-1-associated myelopathy and the least in multiple sclerosis, which fell below healthy controls.

The sequence was obtained from a woman aged 18-30 years with multiple sclerosis. Sequencing was carried out using CD4+ T cells from blood. V is TRBV7-6 and J is TRBJ2-5; 11 bases align to TRBD2. In nucleotides, the CDR3 is TGTGCCAGCAGCCGAATAGGACTAGCGGGCTATCAAGAGACCCAGTACTTC. This sequence encodes CASSRIGLAGYQETQYF.